One sample yielded the 32 T cell receptor beta chains listed below, sequenced in a study of molecular identifiers for immune sequencing clone quantification. TCRdb analysed the PCR reads with MiXCR anew, one entry per CDR3 protein. The sample records more than 450,000 distinct CDR3 sequences, about 25% being singletons. Sequencing input: naive CD8+ T cells from blood, with Jurkat cell RNA spiked in. Noted subset: FACS-sorted CD8+CD4-CCR7+CD45RA+ naive T cells. These receptors originate from a human donor in good health. Some libraries in this study had Jurkat cell RNA spiked in.

This clonotype was seen many times. V usage is TRBV11-2 and J usage is TRBJ2-1, with 9 bases lining up with TRBD2. Unmatched junction bases numbered 6, after V lost 4 bases and J lost 2 bases. Germline V lookup: CDR1 SGHAT, CDR2 FQNNGV. The CDR3 totals 16 residues. The CDR3 DNA sequence: TGTGCCAGCAGCTCACTGCGGGAGGGCGCCTACAATGAGCAGTTCTTC. Protein: CASSSLREGAYNEQFF.

About this clonotype itself: This could be a read error, since a much larger clone is one nucleotide away. This chain joins TRBV9 and TRBJ1-1; a possible D gene is TRBD1 (5 bases). Germline V CDR1 and CDR2: SGDLS, YYNGEE. The V and J ends lost 3 bases and 4 bases respectively, with 13 bases between them. This CDR3 spans 14 amino acids. The DNA for the CDR3 is TGTGCCAGCAGCGGAGGTTCCGGGGGCACTGAAGCTTTCTTT. Protein product: CASSGGSGGTEAFF.

This clonotype showed up just a few times. The chain employs TRBV13 and TRBJ2-1, with D possibly being TRBD2 (6 bases). The length of the CDR3 is 17 residues. Germline V gene sequence: CDR1 PRHDT, CDR2 FYEKMQ (reference sequence). Trimming cost V 8 bases and J 5 bases, with 25 bases left between them. The CDR3 sequence: CASSPHYGSPRDNEQFF. The DNA for the CDR3 is TGTGCCAGCTCACCTCATTACGGGAGCCCCCGGGACAATGAGCAGTTCTTC.

This clonotype appeared a few times. The chain combines TRBV6-2 or TRBV6-3 with TRBJ2-7, with TRBD2 identical over 9 bases. The CDR3 covers 15 residues. Trimming took 3 bases from V and 5 from J; bases not matched to a gene: 8. Germline CDR1 reads MNHEY; CDR2 reads SVGEGT. CDR3 in amino acids: CASSYRSGGRNEQYF. The CDR3 DNA sequence: TGTGCCAGCAGTTATCGCAGCGGGGGGAGGAACGAGCAGTACTTC.

This clonotype showed up many times. Its ends do not fully match the called genes, so a read error is possible. The V gene is TRBV3-1, the J gene TRBJ1-4; D possibly corresponds to TRBD1 (5 bases). CDR3 size: 13 residues. In germline, CDR1 is LGHDT, CDR2 YNNKEL (reference sequence). The CDR3 DNA is TGTGCCAGCAGCCAAGGATGGGGACGAGCTAAGATTTTT. Its translation is CASSQGWGRAKIF.

This clonotype came up a few times. J is TRBJ2-5 and V is TRBV12-3 or TRBV12-4, with a tentative D call TRBD2 (7 bases). The CDR3 sequence is 19 residues long. The V end lost 1 base, the J end lost 5 bases, and 26 bases lay between the germline ends. CDR3 sequence (DNA): TGTGCCAGCAGTTTAGAGAGGGGGAGGGGAGGTGGGGATTTGGAGACCCAGTACTTC. It specifies CASSLERGRGGGDLETQYF.

Note on this clonotype: It may be a read error: a sequence one base away is much more abundant. The V call is TRBV6-2 or TRBV6-3, the J call TRBJ1-1; a weak D match, TRBD1 (6 bases). The CDR3 is 14 amino acids. Germline CDR1 reads MNHEY; CDR2 reads SVGEGT. CDR3 sequence reads: CACSYTGRRTEAFF. Written as DNA, the CDR3 is TGTGCCTGCAGTTACACAGGGCGGCGGACTGAAGCTTTCTTT.

V is TRBV12-3 or TRBV12-4 and J is TRBJ1-1; the D gene is possibly TRBD1 (5 bases). The germline V and J ends were trimmed by 7 bases and 1 base, with 16 bases remaining between them. The CDR3 has 15 residues. CDR3 DNA sequence: TGTGCCAGCACTGGGATTGGGGCACCGAACACTGAAGCTTTCTTT. It encodes CASTGIGAPNTEAFF.

The table lists this clonotype with a few counts. This sequence joins TRBV19 and TRBJ1-1, with 7 bases that match TRBD1. Germline-derived CDR1 and CDR2 are LNHDA and SQIVND (reference sequence). The CDR3 totals 15 residues. V shed 1 base, J shed 4 bases, and the junction held 6 bases outside the gene matches. The CDR3 DNA reads TGTGCCAGTAGTATAGCTTCCAGGGGGGCCACTGAAGCTTTCTTT. It is translated as CASSIASRGATEAFF.

The rearrangement links TRBV30 to TRBJ2-5, with unresolved D. The V gene lost 4 bases and the J gene lost 4 bases, with 13 bases spanning the gap. Germline assignment: CDR1 GTSNPN and CDR2 SVGIG (reference sequence). The CDR3 consists of 13 residues. The CDR3 spells CAWTRKRLETQYF. CDR3 in DNA: TGTGCCTGGACACGCAAAAGGCTAGAGACCCAGTACTTC.

This clonotype was counted a few times. This chain links TRBV27 with TRBJ2-1, with D uncertain. V lost 5 bases to trimming and J lost 6 bases, with 11 bases between them. Per the germline V gene, CDR1 is MNHEY and CDR2 is SMNVEV (reference sequence). The CDR3 spans 13 residues. The chain's CDR3 is CASSTTEPNEQFF. In DNA form, the CDR3 reads TGTGCCAGCAGTACAACAGAGCCCAATGAGCAGTTCTTC.

This clonotype was seen at least ten times. This chain joins TRBV28 and TRBJ2-3; 8 nucleotides line up with TRBD1. With 6 bases clipped from V and 0 bases from J, the junction kept 11 bases outside the gene matches. Germline V CDR1 and CDR2: MDHEN, SYDVKM. The CDR3 extends over 17 amino acids. The CDR3 here is CASSRGVGQGSTDTQYF. In DNA form, the CDR3 reads TGTGCCAGCAGCCGGGGTGTCGGACAGGGCAGCACAGATACGCAGTATTTT. Supplemented by reference TRBV28 and TRBJ2-3, the full variable domain reads DVKVTQSSRYLVKRTGEKVFLECVQDMDHENMFWYRQDPGLGLRLIYFSYDVKMKEKGDIPEGYSVSREKKERFSLILESASTNQTSMYLCASSRGVGQGSTDTQYFGPGTRLTVL.

The genes are TRBV9 and TRBJ2-5, with D uncertain. Trimming left V 5 bases short and J 5 bases short, with 16 bases between. This CDR3 has 14 residues. Germline CDR1 and CDR2: SGDLS and YYNGEE. The CDR3 here is CASSRANSGETQYF. The CDR3 DNA reads as TGTGCCAGCAGTCGGGCCAACTCCGGGGAGACCCAGTACTTC.

This sequence joins TRBV3-1 and TRBJ2-5, with D possibly matching TRBD2 (5 bases). Germline CDR1 and CDR2: LGHDT and YNNKEL (reference sequence). The V end was cut by 0 bases, the J end by 1 base, with 15 bases between. The CDR3 spans 17 residues. The CDR3 DNA reads as TGTGCCAGCAGCCAAGATCCCCAGGATGGAGGCCAAGAGACCCAGTACTTC. Its protein is CASSQDPQDGGQETQYF.

There are many counts of this clonotype. The chain carries TRBV5-6 and TRBJ2-7; 10 nucleotides line up with TRBD2. The CDR3 has 16 residues. Trimming took 2 bases from V and 0 from J; bases not matched to a gene: 5. CDR1 and CDR2 from the germline V gene are SGHDT and YYEEEE. This CDR3 reads CASSFKLAGSSYEQYF. DNA of the CDR3: TGTGCCAGCAGCTTCAAACTAGCGGGGAGCTCCTACGAGCAGTACTTC.

This clonotype was observed a few times. The CDR3 spells CASSSFGQGHANTGELFF. CDR3 DNA: TGTGCCAGCAGCTCATTCGGACAGGGTCACGCGAACACCGGGGAGCTGTTTTTT. The chain combines TRBV7-8 with TRBJ2-2; 8 bases match TRBD1. Germline V gene sequence: CDR1 SGHVS, CDR2 FQNEAQ. J lost 0 bases, V lost 4 bases, and 10 bases had no gene match. CDR3 length: 18 amino acids.

There are a few counts of this clonotype. The V gene is TRBV19, the J gene TRBJ2-7, with 9 bases matching TRBD1. The germline CDR1 and CDR2 sequences are LNHDA and SQIVND (reference sequence). The CDR3 totals 16 residues. The junction had 7 bases not matched to a gene; V was cut back by 3 bases and J by 1 base. The CDR3 DNA reads TGTGCCAGTAGTATTAATATAGGGACAGGGTCCTACGAGCAGTACTTC. Protein sequence: CASSINIGTGSYEQYF.

The V and J genes are TRBV30 and TRBJ2-3; D gene ambiguous. Germline V gives CDR1 GTSNPN, CDR2 SVGIG (reference sequence). V was shortened by 2 bases and J by 3 bases, with 12 bases between the two germline ends. This CDR3 has 14 residues. CDR3 amino acids: CAWSRAKLTDTQYF. DNA of the CDR3: TGTGCCTGGAGTCGGGCAAAACTGACAGATACGCAGTATTTT.

This clonotype has ten or more counts. The genes are TRBV11-2 and TRBJ2-6, with D perhaps TRBD1 (5 bases). Germline CDR1 and CDR2: SGHAT and FQNNGV. This CDR3 region has 16 residues. V was pared by 0 bases and J by 4 bases, with 10 bases between. In DNA form, the CDR3 reads TGTGCCAGCAGCTTAGACTGGGGCGCAGGGGCCAACGTCCTGACTTTC. This gives the protein CASSLDWGAGANVLTF.

Concerning this clonotype itself: One end of the junction fails to match germline, which may point to a read error. The J gene is TRBJ2-3, the V gene TRBV7-2; possible D gene TRBD1, 6 bases. CDR3 size: 15 residues. Germline V CDR1 and CDR2: SGHTA, FQGNSA. CDR3 loop: CASSLNSRGTDTQCF. CDR3 sequence (DNA): TGTGCCAGCAGCTTAAACTCCAGGGGAACAGATACGCAGTGTTTT.

The chain joins TRBV2 to TRBJ2-6, with D perhaps given as TRBD1 or TRBD2 (5 bases each). Looked up from germline, CDR1 is SNHLY and CDR2 is FYNNEI. V shed 6 bases and J shed 1 base, with 19 bases lying between them. CDR3 length equals 18 residues. The CDR3, as DNA: TGTGCCAGCAGGGAGGACGGGGCCTTTACTTCTGGGGCCAACGTCCTGACTTTC. Protein: CASREDGAFTSGANVLTF.

This clonotype was observed a single time. This chain links TRBV19 with TRBJ1-6; 7 nucleotides agree with TRBD1. The CDR3 runs to 13 residues. V dropped 7 bases and J dropped 9; count of bases not matched to a gene: 6. Germline V gives CDR1 LNHDA, CDR2 SQIVND (reference sequence). CDR3: CASTTGETSPLHF. In DNA form, the CDR3 reads TGTGCCAGTACTACAGGGGAGACTTCACCCCTCCACTTT.

The chain has TRBV5-4 and TRBJ2-2; 9 positions match TRBD2. The V gene end was trimmed by 4 bases and the J gene end by 5 bases; junction bases not matched to a gene: 6. The germline V gene has CDR1 SGHNT and CDR2 YYREEE (reference sequence). The CDR3 covers 15 residues. This CDR3 reads CASSAGLAKTGELFF. CDR3 bases: TGTGCCAGCAGCGCGGGACTAGCTAAGACCGGGGAGCTGTTTTTT. The full variable domain, in which reference TRBV5-4 and TRBJ2-2 provide the parts outside the CDR3, is ETGVTQSPTHLIKTRGQQVTLRCSSQSGHNTVSWYQQALGQGPQFIFQYYREEENGRGNFPPRFSGLQFPNYSSELNVNALELDDSALYLCASSAGLAKTGELFFGEGSRLTVL.

To note about this clonotype: A read error may account for a junction end that differs from germline. The CDR3 loop is CASSFAGDRAKNTQYF. The CDR3 DNA is TGCGCCAGCAGCTTCGCGGGGGACAGAGCCAAAAACACTCAGTACTTC. This chain uses TRBV11-2 with TRBJ2-4; the D call may be TRBD1 or TRBD2 (7 bases each). This CDR3 is 16 amino acids long. From germline, CDR1 is SGHAT and CDR2 FQNNGV.

This clonotype has only a few counts. The rearrangement links TRBV10-2 to TRBJ2-7; a possible D gene is TRBD1 (5 bases). V was shortened by 3 bases and J by 2 bases, with 14 bases between the two germline ends. CDR1 WSHSY and CDR2 SAAADI come from the germline V gene. The CDR3 extends over 15 amino acids. The CDR3 sequence: CASSDGLGVPYEQYF. DNA for the CDR3: TGCGCCAGCAGTGATGGGTTAGGGGTCCCCTACGAGCAGTACTTC.

This clonotype was detected a few times. J is TRBJ2-3 and V is TRBV19, with TRBD1 matching over 9 bases. Germline V gene lookup returns CDR1 LNHDA and CDR2 SQIVND (reference sequence). With 3 bases clipped from V and 7 bases from J, the junction kept 14 bases outside the gene matches. This CDR3 region has 17 residues. The chain's CDR3 is CASSMGQGLLAKNTQYF. DNA for the CDR3: TGTGCCAGTAGTATGGGACAGGGCCTTCTTGCCAAAAATACGCAGTATTTT.

This sequence joins TRBV6-2 or TRBV6-3 and TRBJ1-2, with TRBD1 matching 9 bases. The junction had 7 bases not matched to a gene; V was cut back by 5 bases and J by 6 bases. Germline V CDR1 and CDR2: MNHEY, SVGEGT. This CDR3 has 14 amino acids. CDR3 region: CASSRTTGGDGYTF. The CDR3 DNA reads as TGTGCCAGCAGTCGCACTACAGGGGGCGATGGCTACACCTTC.

The chain couples TRBV28 to TRBJ1-5; a weak D match, TRBD1 (6 bases). Germline V CDR1 and CDR2: MDHEN, SYDVKM. The CDR3 has 14 amino acids. Trimming took 3 bases from V and 7 from J, leaving 13 bases between them. CDR3: CASSFRGARQPQHF. The CDR3 nucleotides are TGTGCCAGCAGTTTTCGGGGGGCTAGGCAGCCCCAGCATTTT.

This clonotype was detected once. A clone one base away is much larger, so this may be a read error. The chain couples TRBV3-1 to TRBJ1-5, with D perhaps matching TRBD1 (5 bases). V was clipped by 0 bases and J by 9 bases, with 15 bases between them. Per the germline V gene, CDR1 is LGHDT and CDR2 is YNNKEL (reference sequence). CDR3 length equals 15 residues. The CDR3 DNA reads TGTGCCAGCAGCCAAGAGGGCAGGGCTGGTCCGCCCCAGCATTTT. Translation gives CASSQEGRAGPPQHF.

This clonotype came up many times. The chain carries TRBV29-1 and TRBJ2-7; TRBD1 is a possible D gene (5 bases). This CDR3 has 16 residues. Germline assignment: CDR1 SQVTM and CDR2 ANQGSEA. Trimming stripped 1 base from V and 2 bases from J, with 18 bases between. CDR3 in amino acids: CSVEGAQGRGPYEQYF. In nucleotides, the CDR3 is TGCAGCGTTGAAGGGGCGCAGGGTAGGGGCCCCTACGAGCAGTACTTC.

Concerning this clonotype itself: The CDR3 does not close with the conserved phenylalanine or tryptophan, likely indicating a read error. It is unclear where the CDR3 begins or ends on the DNA, so no DNA is shown, and the CDR3 is as TCRdb lists it. V usage is TRBV29-1 and J usage is TRBJ1-2; no check of the table's D call, TRBD1, against the DNA was made. The CDR3 spans 10 amino acids, including both terminal residues. The germline gives CDR1 SQVTM, CDR2 ANQGSEA. Here the CDR3 reads CSVAQGEPHY.

This clonotype has at least ten counts. The rearrangement joins TRBV28 to TRBJ2-3; 10 bases map to TRBD2. The length of the CDR3 is 14 residues. Germline lookup yields CDR1 MDHEN and CDR2 SYDVKM. V shed 6 bases and J 4 bases; nucleotides not matched to a gene: 4. CDR3 nucleotide sequence: TGTGCCAGCAGACGCCTAGCGGGGGCAGATACGCAGTATTTT. Its translation is CASRRLAGADTQYF.